This T cell receptor (beta chain) was documented in a study of T cells in Graves' hyperthyroidism and ophthalmopathy. Broader study findings: Blood also held most thyroid clonotypes expanded beyond 0.001. Ophthalmopathy and stable hyperthyroidism were separated by a 13 V-J model.

Amplified TCR beta CDR3 regions derived from RNA transcripts. Primed by the HTBI set, a first-round RT-PCR was run on the TCR CDR3. From the multiplex PCR reads, TCRdb called clonotypes with MiXCR, one entry per CDR3 protein. The table records under 350,000 distinct CDR3 sequences, roughly 15% of them present only once. The germline V gene has CDR1 SGHTA and CDR2 FQGNSA. CDR3 length equals 14 residues. V lost 3 bases, J lost 8 bases, and 5 bases stayed unmatched. PBMCs stemmed from 8.5 to 10 ml fresh peripheral blood. In its sample, this clonotype was seen many times. What it binds is unknown. The rearrangement uses TRBV7-2 and TRBJ2-2; TRBD1 aligns across 8 bases. The sequenced sample was blood. This TCR derives from a woman aged 40 to 50 with Graves' ophthalmopathy. DNA for the CDR3: TGTGCCAGCAGCTTGTCAGGGGGCAGTGGGGAGCTGTTTTTT. Protein product: CASSLSGGSGELFF. The full variable domain, rest sourced from reference TRBV7-2 and TRBJ2-2, is GAGVSQSPSNKVTEKGKDVELRCDPISGHTALYWYRQSLGQGLEFLIYFQGNSAPDKSGLPSDRFSAERTGGSVSTLTIQRTQQEDSAVYLCASSLSGGSGELFFGEGSRLTVL.